One sample yielded the 26 T cell receptor beta chains listed below, sequenced in a study of T cells in Graves' hyperthyroidism and ophthalmopathy. Regions amplified from RNA transcripts were the TCR beta CDR3 regions. Using the HTBI primer set, a first-round RT-PCR was run on the TCR CDR3. TCRdb passed the multiplex PCR reads through MiXCR, listing each CDR3 protein once. This sample has over 650,000 distinct CDR3 sequences, with around 17% found just once. The sample comprised blood. These receptors all stem from a man aged 18 to 30 with Graves' hyperthyroidism.

As for this clonotype: This may stem from a read error, because a much larger clone lies one nucleotide away. This chain joins TRBV6-2 or TRBV6-3 and TRBJ2-7; TRBD1 or TRBD2 may be the D gene (5 bases each). Germline V gene data show CDR1 as MNHEY and CDR2 as SVGEGT. With 7 bases removed from V and 2 bases from J, the gap between germline ends came to 18 bases. This CDR3 region has 15 residues. CDR3 amino acids: CASTVGGTATYEQYF. The DNA for the CDR3 is TGTGCCAGCACTGTGGGTGGGACGGCTACCTACGAGCAGTACTTC.

In this sample, this clonotype turned up a few times. The chain has TRBV9 and TRBJ1-2; a possible D gene is TRBD1 (5 bases). Germline assignment: CDR1 SGDLS and CDR2 YYNGEE. V was trimmed by 3 bases and J by 1 base, leaving 13 bases between them. This CDR3 comprises 15 residues. CDR3 nucleotide sequence: TGTGCCAGCAGCGGAGACTGGGGGGTTAACTATGGCTACACCTTC. Encoded protein: CASSGDWGVNYGYTF.

The chain recombines TRBV3-1 with TRBJ1-4, with TRBD1 matching over 7 bases. Germline-derived CDR1 and CDR2 are LGHDT and YNNKEL (reference sequence). The CDR3 is made up of 13 amino acids. V lost 7 bases, J lost 8 bases, and 7 bases stayed unmatched. CDR3 loop: CASTQGGPEKLFF. In DNA form, the CDR3 reads TGTGCCAGCACCCAGGGGGGTCCAGAAAAACTGTTTTTT.

The chain uses TRBV15 and TRBJ2-5; TRBD2 agrees at 14 bases. The CDR3 totals 16 residues. After removal of 0 bases from V and 4 bases from J, the junction contained 1 base not matched to a gene. Germline CDR1 LNHNV, CDR2 YYDKDF (reference sequence). CDR3 in amino acids: CATSRETSGRGETQYF. The CDR3 coding sequence is TGTGCCACCAGCAGAGAGACTAGCGGGAGGGGAGAGACCCAGTACTTC. The complete variable domain, with remaining parts taken from reference TRBV15 and TRBJ2-5, reads DAMVIQNPRYQVTQFGKPVTLSCSQTLNHNVMYWYQQKSSQAPKLLFHYYDKDFNNEADTPDNFQSRRPNTSFCFLDIRSPGLGDTAMYLCATSRETSGRGETQYFGPGTRLLVL.

This clonotype was recorded at least ten times. CDR3: CASMGGSETEAFF. CDR3 bases: TGTGCCAGCATGGGGGGCTCCGAAACTGAAGCTTTCTTT. V usage is TRBV28 and J usage is TRBJ1-1, with D possibly matching TRBD1 (6 bases). CDR3 size: 13 residues. The V end was cut by 7 bases, the J end by 5 bases, with 14 bases between. CDR1 is MDHEN, CDR2 SYDVKM, per germline.

This clonotype was counted a few times. The chain is built from TRBV4-1 and TRBJ2-5; 11 nucleotides align to TRBD1. CDR3 length: 14 amino acids. Trimming cost V 3 bases and J 3 bases; bases outside gene matches: 0. Germline CDR1 reads MGHRA; CDR2 reads YSYEKL. DNA of the CDR3: TGCGCCAGCAGCCAGGGACAGGGGGAAGAGACCCAGTACTTC. It yields the protein CASSQGQGEETQYF.

This clonotype has a count of ten or more. V gene TRBV2 combines with J gene TRBJ1-5; D remains unclear. The germline CDR1 and CDR2 sequences are SNHLY and FYNNEI. This CDR3 spans 16 amino acids. V was shortened by 4 bases and J by 0 bases, with 13 bases between the two germline ends. CDR3 nucleotide sequence: TGTGCCAGCAGTGGAGGGATATCCTATAGCAATCAGCCCCAGCATTTT. Its translation is CASSGGISYSNQPQHF.

This clonotype has at least ten counts. The genes are TRBV20-1 and TRBJ2-1, with a tentative D call TRBD2 (6 bases). V was cut by 8 bases and J by 4 bases, with 15 bases left in between. Germline V gene sequence: CDR1 DFQATT, CDR2 SNEGSKA (reference sequence). CDR3 length: 13 amino acids. DNA of the CDR3: TGCAGTAGTGAGGCGGGGATTTACAATGAGCAGTTCTTC. Translated: CSSEAGIYNEQFF.

The sample holds many counts of this clonotype. The chain is built from TRBV5-6 and TRBJ2-1; 8 bases fit TRBD1. Germline CDR1 SGHDT, CDR2 YYEEEE. This CDR3 has 16 residues. With 0 bases clipped from V and 5 bases from J, the junction kept 7 bases outside the gene matches. The CDR3 protein is CASSLAIGQGDNEQFF. The CDR3 bases are TGTGCCAGCAGCTTGGCCATTGGACAGGGCGACAATGAGCAGTTCTTC.

The table lists this clonotype with a few counts. The chain has TRBV7-9 and TRBJ1-6; D not certain. This CDR3 comprises 14 residues. Germline values: CDR1 SEHNR, CDR2 FQNEAQ (reference sequence). Trimming stripped 5 bases from V and 6 bases from J, with 11 bases between. The CDR3 is CASSAGAINSPLHF. CDR3 nucleotides: TGTGCCAGCAGCGCGGGAGCAATTAATTCACCCCTCCACTTT.

This clonotype was picked up a small number of times. The chain combines TRBV6-2 or TRBV6-3 with TRBJ1-5; D might be TRBD1 (6 bases). The CDR3 totals 14 residues. V lost 5 bases, J lost 7 bases, and 15 bases lay in between. Germline V gene data show CDR1 as MNHEY and CDR2 as SVGEGT. The CDR3 bases are TGTGCCAGCAGTAACAGGGTCCTGGCCCAGCCCCAGCATTTT. This codes for CASSNRVLAQPQHF.

The V and J genes are TRBV25-1 and TRBJ2-2; 7 bases align to TRBD2. With V trimmed by 2 bases and J by 1 base, 10 bases remained unmatched. Germline CDR1 and CDR2: MGHDK and SYGVNS. The CDR3 is made up of 18 amino acids. The CDR3 here is CASSERFGRGGNTGELFF. CDR3 DNA sequence: TGTGCCAGCAGTGAACGGTTTGGGAGGGGCGGGAACACCGGGGAGCTGTTTTTT.

J is TRBJ1-2 and V is TRBV20-1, with a tentative D call TRBD1 (5 bases). Germline V gene data show CDR1 as DFQATT and CDR2 as SNEGSKA (reference sequence). V was clipped by 6 bases and J by 8 bases, with 16 bases between them. The length of the CDR3 is 12 residues. The chain's CDR3 is CSASVGTMGYTF. The CDR3 nucleotides are TGCAGTGCAAGCGTGGGGACTATGGGCTACACCTTC.

This sequence joins TRBV11-2 and TRBJ2-3; 11 bases line up with TRBD2. Trimming at V came to 5 bases and at J to 3 bases, leaving 4 bases not matched to a gene. The CDR3 runs 15 residues. CDR1 SGHAT and CDR2 FQNNGV come from the germline V gene. CDR3 sequence: CASSNRLAGTDTQYF. In nucleotides, the CDR3 is TGTGCCAGCAGCAACCGACTAGCGGGGACAGATACGCAGTATTTT.

The chain joins TRBV2 to TRBJ2-7; 7 nucleotides align to TRBD2. The germline gives CDR1 SNHLY, CDR2 FYNNEI. Germline trimming cut 6 bases from V and 0 bases from J; bases unmatched to any gene: 14. This CDR3 is built from 17 residues. The DNA for the CDR3 is TGTGCCAGCAGCCCGGGGAGGGCGTCAATCAGCTCCTACGAGCAGTACTTC. It codes for CASSPGRASISSYEQYF.

This clonotype came up many times. The V and J genes are TRBV27 and TRBJ2-3, with D perhaps TRBD1 (5 bases). Germline lookup yields CDR1 MNHEY and CDR2 SMNVEV (reference sequence). The CDR3 sequence is 14 residues long. V was shortened by 3 bases and J by 4 bases, with 11 bases between the two germline ends. The CDR3 nucleotides are TGTGCCAGCAGTTTTGAAGGGGCATCAGATACGCAGTATTTT. Its translation: CASSFEGASDTQYF.

The rearrangement uses TRBV2 and TRBJ1-4; no clear D gene. Germline CDR1 SNHLY, CDR2 FYNNEI. V was shortened by 7 bases and J by 4 bases, with 7 bases between the two germline ends. CDR3 length equals 12 residues. The CDR3 is CASTGDNEKLFF. The DNA of the CDR3 is TGTGCCAGCACCGGGGATAATGAAAAACTGTTTTTT.

This clonotype was detected only a few times. CDR3 coding DNA: TGCGCCAGCAGCCATAAGACTAGCGGGAGATTACATGAGCAGTTCTTC. Its protein is CASSHKTSGRLHEQFF. The J gene is TRBJ2-1, the V gene TRBV4-3; 12 positions match TRBD2. With 3 bases clipped from V and 8 bases from J, the junction kept 8 bases outside the gene matches. The CDR3 length is 16 residues. Germline V CDR1 and CDR2: LGHNA, YSLEER.

This chain connects TRBV4-3 to TRBJ1-3; 7 nucleotides align to TRBD1. The CDR3 spans 15 residues. V dropped 3 bases and J dropped 0; count of bases not matched to a gene: 2. Germline-derived CDR1 and CDR2 are LGHNA and YSLEER. CDR3: CASSQGQHSGNTIYF. The CDR3 DNA follows: TGCGCCAGCAGCCAGGGACAGCACTCTGGAAACACCATATATTTT.

The sample holds many counts of this clonotype. The rearrangement uses TRBV28 and TRBJ2-7; 10 bases map to TRBD2. The CDR3 spans 14 residues. Germline V gene lookup returns CDR1 MDHEN and CDR2 SYDVKM. The J segment lost 3 bases and the V segment lost 2 bases, leaving 1 base of the junction unmatched. CDR3 bases: TGTGCCAGCAGTTTACTAGCGGGGGACTACGAGCAGTACTTC. Amino acids: CASSLLAGDYEQYF.

This clonotype was picked up many times. The chain is built from TRBV3-1 and TRBJ1-2, with TRBD1 matching 7 bases. The V segment lost 2 bases and the J segment 10 bases; nucleotides outside the gene matches: 4. The CDR3 covers 12 residues. Germline V gene lookup returns CDR1 LGHDT and CDR2 YNNKEL (reference sequence). The chain's CDR3 is CASSQYRGLYTF. In DNA, the CDR3 is TGTGCCAGCAGCCAATACAGGGGCCTCTACACCTTC.

This clonotype was recorded a few times. The rearrangement joins TRBV20-1 to TRBJ2-3; 8 nucleotides agree with TRBD1. After removal of 1 base from V and 7 bases from J, the junction contained 10 bases not matched to a gene. The CDR3 runs to 15 residues. Germline V CDR1 and CDR2: DFQATT, SNEGSKA (reference sequence). CDR3: CSARGQGFEAYTQYF. CDR3 DNA: TGCAGTGCTAGAGGACAGGGGTTTGAGGCATATACGCAGTATTTT.

This sequence joins TRBV29-1 and TRBJ2-7, with no clear D. The CDR3 runs to 12 residues. Trimming shortened V by 3 bases and J by 3 bases, and 9 bases separated the two germline ends. CDR1 is SQVTM and CDR2 is ANQGSEA in the germline V gene. The CDR3 sequence: CSVEGGNYEQYF. DNA of the CDR3: TGCAGCGTTGAGGGCGGAAACTACGAGCAGTACTTC.

The chain uses TRBV6-1 and TRBJ1-4; 12 bases fit TRBD1. CDR1 is MNHNS, CDR2 SASEGT, per germline. The CDR3 is 17 amino acids. Unmatched junction bases numbered 12, after V lost 6 bases and J lost 7 bases. The CDR3 loop reads CASSPGQGAPGGEKLFF. Written as DNA, the CDR3 is TGTGCCAGCAGCCCGGGACAGGGGGCGCCGGGCGGTGAAAAACTGTTTTTT.

This clonotype showed up many times. The J gene is TRBJ2-3, the V gene TRBV2; 15 positions match TRBD2. The CDR3 is 14 residues long. Germline V gene sequence: CDR1 SNHLY, CDR2 FYNNEI. V was pared by 8 bases and J by 5 bases, with 2 bases of the junction left unmatched. The CDR3 nucleotides are TGTGCCAGCGGACTAGCGGGAGGGGTAGATACGCAGTATTTT. Translation: CASGLAGGVDTQYF.

The chain is built from TRBV7-2 and TRBJ1-5; maybe TRBD1 (5 bases). This CDR3 is built from 15 residues. Between the trimmed V and J ends, which lost 4 bases and 1 base, there was a span of 11 bases. From germline, CDR1 is SGHTA and CDR2 FQGNSA. CDR3 region: CASSSGLGSNQPQHF. The CDR3 nucleotides are TGTGCCAGCAGCTCAGGGTTGGGAAGCAATCAGCCCCAGCATTTT.